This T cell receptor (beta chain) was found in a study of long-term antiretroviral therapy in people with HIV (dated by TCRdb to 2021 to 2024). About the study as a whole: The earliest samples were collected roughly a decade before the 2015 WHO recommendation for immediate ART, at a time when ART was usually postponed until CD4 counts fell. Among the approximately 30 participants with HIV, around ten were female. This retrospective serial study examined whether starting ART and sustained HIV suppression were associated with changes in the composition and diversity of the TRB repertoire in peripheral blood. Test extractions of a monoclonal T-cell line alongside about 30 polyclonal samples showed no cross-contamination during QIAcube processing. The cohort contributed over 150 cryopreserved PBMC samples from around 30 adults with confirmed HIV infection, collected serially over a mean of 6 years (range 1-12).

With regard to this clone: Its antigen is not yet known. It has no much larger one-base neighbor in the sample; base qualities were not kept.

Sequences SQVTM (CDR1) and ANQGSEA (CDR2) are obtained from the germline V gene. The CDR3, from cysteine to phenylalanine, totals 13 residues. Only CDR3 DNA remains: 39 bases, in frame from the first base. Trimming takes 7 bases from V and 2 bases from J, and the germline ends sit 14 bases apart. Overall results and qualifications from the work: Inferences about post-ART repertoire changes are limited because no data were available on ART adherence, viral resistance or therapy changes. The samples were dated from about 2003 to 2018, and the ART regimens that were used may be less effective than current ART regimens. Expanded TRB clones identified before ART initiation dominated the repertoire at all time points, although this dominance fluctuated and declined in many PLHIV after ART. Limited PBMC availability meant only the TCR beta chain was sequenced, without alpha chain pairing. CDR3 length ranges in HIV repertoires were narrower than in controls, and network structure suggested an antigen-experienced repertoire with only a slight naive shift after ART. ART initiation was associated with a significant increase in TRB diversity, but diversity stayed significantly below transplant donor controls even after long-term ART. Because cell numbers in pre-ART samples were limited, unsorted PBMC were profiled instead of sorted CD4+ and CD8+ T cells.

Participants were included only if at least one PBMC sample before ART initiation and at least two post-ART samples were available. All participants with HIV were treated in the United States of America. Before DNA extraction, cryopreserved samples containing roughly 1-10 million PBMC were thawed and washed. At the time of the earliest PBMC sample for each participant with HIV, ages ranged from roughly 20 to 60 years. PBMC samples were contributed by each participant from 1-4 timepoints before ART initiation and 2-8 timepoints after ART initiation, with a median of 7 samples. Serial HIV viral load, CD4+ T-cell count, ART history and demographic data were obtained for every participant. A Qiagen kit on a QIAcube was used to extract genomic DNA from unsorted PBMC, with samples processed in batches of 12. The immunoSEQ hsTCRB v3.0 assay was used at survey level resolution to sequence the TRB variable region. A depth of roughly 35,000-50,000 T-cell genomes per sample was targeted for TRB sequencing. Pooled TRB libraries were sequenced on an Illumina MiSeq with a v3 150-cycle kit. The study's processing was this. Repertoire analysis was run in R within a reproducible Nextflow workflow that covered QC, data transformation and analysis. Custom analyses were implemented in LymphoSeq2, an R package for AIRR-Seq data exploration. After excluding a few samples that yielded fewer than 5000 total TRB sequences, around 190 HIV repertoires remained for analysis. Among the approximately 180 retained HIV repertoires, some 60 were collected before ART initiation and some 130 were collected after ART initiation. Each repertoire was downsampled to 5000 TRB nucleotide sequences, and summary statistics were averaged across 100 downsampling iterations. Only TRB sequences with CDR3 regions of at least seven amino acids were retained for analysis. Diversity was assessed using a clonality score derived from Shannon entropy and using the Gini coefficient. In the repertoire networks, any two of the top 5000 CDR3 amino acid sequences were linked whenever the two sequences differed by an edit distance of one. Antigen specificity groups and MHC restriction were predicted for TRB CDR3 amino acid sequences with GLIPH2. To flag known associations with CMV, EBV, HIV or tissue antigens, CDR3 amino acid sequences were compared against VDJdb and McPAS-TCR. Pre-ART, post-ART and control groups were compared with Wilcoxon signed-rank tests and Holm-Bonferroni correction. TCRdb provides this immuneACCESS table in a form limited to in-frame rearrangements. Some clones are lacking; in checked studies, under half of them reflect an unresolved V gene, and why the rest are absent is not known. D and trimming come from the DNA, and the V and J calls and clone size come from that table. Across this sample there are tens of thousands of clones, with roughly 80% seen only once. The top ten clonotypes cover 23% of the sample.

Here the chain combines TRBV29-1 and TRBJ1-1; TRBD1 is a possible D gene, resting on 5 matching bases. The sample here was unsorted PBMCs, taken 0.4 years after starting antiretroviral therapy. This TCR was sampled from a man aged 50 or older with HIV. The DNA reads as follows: TGCAGCGCTACGACGGGGGTTAACACTGAAGCTTTCTTT. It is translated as CSATTGVNTEAFF.